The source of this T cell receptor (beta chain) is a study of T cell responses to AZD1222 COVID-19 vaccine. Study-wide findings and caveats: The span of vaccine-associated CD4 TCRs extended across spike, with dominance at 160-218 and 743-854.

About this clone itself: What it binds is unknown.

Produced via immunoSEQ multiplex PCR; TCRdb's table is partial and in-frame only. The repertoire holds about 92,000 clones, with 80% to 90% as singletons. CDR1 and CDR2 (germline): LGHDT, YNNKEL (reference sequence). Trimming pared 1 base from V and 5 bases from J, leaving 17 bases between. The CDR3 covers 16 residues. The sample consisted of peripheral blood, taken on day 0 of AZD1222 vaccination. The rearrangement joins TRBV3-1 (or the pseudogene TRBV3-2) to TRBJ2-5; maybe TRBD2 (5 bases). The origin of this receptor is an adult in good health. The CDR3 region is CASSQVRTDLRETQYF. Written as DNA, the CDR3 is TGTGCCAGCAGCCAAGTTAGGACTGACCTGAGGGAGACCCAGTACTTC.